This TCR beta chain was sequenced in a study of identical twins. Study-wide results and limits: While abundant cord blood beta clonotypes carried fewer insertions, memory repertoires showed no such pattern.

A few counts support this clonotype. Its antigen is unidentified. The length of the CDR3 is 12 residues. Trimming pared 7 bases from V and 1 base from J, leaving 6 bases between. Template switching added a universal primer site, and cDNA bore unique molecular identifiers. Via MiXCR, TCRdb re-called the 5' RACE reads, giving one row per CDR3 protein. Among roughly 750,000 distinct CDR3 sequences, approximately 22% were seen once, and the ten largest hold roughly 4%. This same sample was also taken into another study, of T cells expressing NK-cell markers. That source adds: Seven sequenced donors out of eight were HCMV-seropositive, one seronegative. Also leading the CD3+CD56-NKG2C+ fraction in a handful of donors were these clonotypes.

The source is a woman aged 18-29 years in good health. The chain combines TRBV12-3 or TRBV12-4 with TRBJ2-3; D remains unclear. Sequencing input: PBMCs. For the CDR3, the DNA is TGTGCCAGCACGATTGGCACAGATACGCAGTATTTT. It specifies CASTIGTDTQYF.